The source of this T cell receptor beta chain is a study of patients and donors after allogeneic stem cell transplantation. TCRdb analysed the RT-PCR reads with MiXCR anew, one entry per CDR3 protein. This repertoire shows about 90,000 distinct CDR3 sequences, around 46% found once; its top ten account for roughly three fifths. V gave up 4 bases and J gave up 8 bases, with 18 bases separating them. This CDR3 comprises 14 residues. Germline CDR1 reads SGHRS; CDR2 reads YFSETQ. Material: blood, either unsorted or a sorted T cell fraction (not recorded which). This receptor was identified in a human donor who was either an allogeneic HSCT recipient or a stem cell or donor lymphocyte infusion donor (not recorded which). It is not recorded whose cells these are; they may come from a transplant donor. This rearrangement joins TRBV5-1 to TRBJ1-1, with D possibly being TRBD1 (5 bases). Written as DNA, the CDR3 is TGCGCCAGCAGCCCAGGGACCGAAGGGGTAGAAGCTTTCTTT. Translated, it gives CASSPGTEGVEAFF.